This T cell receptor (beta chain) appears in the sequencing data of a study of a mutant IDH1 vaccine in newly diagnosed glioma. Data came from immunoSEQ multiplex PCR; TCRdb stores just in-frame clones and leaves some out. The sample has 52,000 or so clones; around 80% are singletons. Stated time point: week 23, last vaccination. With topical imiquimod, each dose of the vaccine consisted of 300 ug of mutant IDH1 20-mer peptide. CDR1 is MNHEY, CDR2 SVGAGI, per germline. V was clipped by 6 bases and J by 5 bases, with 13 bases between them. The CDR3 covers 13 residues. With respect to this clone: Antigen: not known.

The sequencing here drew on PBMCs, taken from a glioma patient whose treatment included an IDH1 peptide vaccine. The V gene is TRBV6-5, the J gene TRBJ1-1; no firm D call. The sequence derives from a man between 40 and 49 years old with glioma. CDR3 nucleotide sequence: TGTGCCAGCAGCAACGGGAGGGCGACTGAAGCTTTCTTT. This translates into CASSNGRATEAFF.